These 8 T cell receptor beta chains were all obtained from the same sample, sequenced in a study of technical replicates of blood from several donors. Sequencing was performed with immunoSEQ multiplex PCR; in TCRdb, only in-frame clones are kept and a portion is missing. The table lists about 78,000 clones, 85% to 95% of them singletons. The sequencing sample was made of T cells isolated from PBMCs. The receptors were sampled from a human donor in good health.

The rearrangement joins TRBV28 to TRBJ1-2; D unresolved. Germline V gene sequence: CDR1 MDHEN, CDR2 SYDVKM. CDR3 length: 11 residues. V dropped 1 base and J dropped 5 bases, with 2 bases sitting between them. CDR3 protein: CASSLSYGYTF. The DNA of the CDR3 is TGTGCCAGCAGTTTATCATATGGCTACACCTTC.

The rearrangement links TRBV19 to TRBJ2-7; the match to TRBD2 covers 8 bases. Per germline, CDR1 LNHDA and CDR2 SQIVND (reference sequence). The CDR3 is made up of 13 amino acids. V shed 6 bases, J shed 3 bases, and the junction held 4 bases outside the gene matches. CDR3 sequence (DNA): TGTGCCAGTAGACCCGGGACTAGCTACGAGCAGTACTTC. Translation gives CASRPGTSYEQYF.

The genes are TRBV29-1 and TRBJ1-4, with unresolved D. The V end lost 4 bases, the J end lost 8 bases, and 11 bases lay between the germline ends. Germline CDR1 reads SQVTM; CDR2 reads ANQGSEA. The CDR3 is 12 amino acids. The CDR3, as DNA: TGCAGCGTTGCCGGGGAGGGAGAAAAACTGTTTTTT. This translates into CSVAGEGEKLFF. Full variable domain (remainder filled in from reference TRBV29-1 and TRBJ1-4): SAVISQKPSRDICQRGTSLTIQCQVDSQVTMMFWYRQQPGQSLTLIATANQGSEATYESGFVIDKFPISRPNLTFSTLTVSNMSPEDSSIYLCSVAGEGEKLFFGSGTQLSVL.

This sequence joins TRBV5-1 and TRBJ2-2, with 11 bases matching TRBD2. The CDR3 is 16 amino acids. Germline-derived CDR1 and CDR2 are SGHRS and YFSETQ. After removal of 5 bases from V and 0 bases from J, the junction contained 3 bases not matched to a gene. In DNA form, the CDR3 reads TGCGCCAGCAGTCAACTAGCGGGAGCGAACACCGGGGAGCTGTTTTTT. This codes for CASSQLAGANTGELFF.

The count of this clone is one. The gene calls are TRBV7-3 and TRBJ2-1; TRBD2 agrees at 9 bases. CDR3 length: 15 amino acids. V was clipped by 5 bases and J by 8 bases; unmatched bases: 10. Germline V gives CDR1 SGHTA, CDR2 FQGTGA. As DNA, the CDR3 is TGTGCCAGCAGCCCGGCGGGAGGGCAGTGGGATGAGCAGTTCTTC. Protein sequence: CASSPAGGQWDEQFF.

The genes are TRBV7-6 and TRBJ2-1, with 7 bases identical to TRBD2. The V segment lost 2 bases and the J segment 5 bases; nucleotides outside the gene matches: 3. The germline CDR1 and CDR2 sequences are SGHVS and FNYEAQ. The CDR3 length is 14 residues. In nucleotides, the CDR3 is TGTGCCAGCAGCTTAAGCGGGATCAACAATGAGCAGTTCTTC. Its protein product is CASSLSGINNEQFF.

The gene calls are TRBV29-1 and TRBJ2-2, with 12 bases that match TRBD2. Germline lookup yields CDR1 SQVTM and CDR2 ANQGSEA. The CDR3 spans 14 residues. The V segment lost 7 bases and the J segment 4 bases; nucleotides outside the gene matches: 4. CDR3 coding DNA: TGCAGCGGTGGACTAGCGGGATTCACCGGGGAGCTGTTTTTT. Translation: CSGGLAGFTGELFF.

This chain joins TRBV11-3 and TRBJ2-1, with D possibly TRBD2 on 5 matching bases. The CDR3 runs to 11 residues. Per the germline V gene, CDR1 is SGHNT and CDR2 is YENEEA. V shed 3 bases and J shed 10 bases, with 7 bases lying between them. CDR3 region: CASSFGIEQFF. In DNA, the CDR3 is TGTGCCAGCAGCTTCGGGATAGAGCAGTTCTTC. Drawing the rest from reference TRBV11-3 and TRBJ2-1, the complete variable domain is EAGVVQSPRYKIIEKKQPVAFWCNPISGHNTLYWYLQNLGQGPELLIRYENEEAVDDSQLPKDRFSAERLKGVDSTLKIQPAELGDSAVYLCASSFGIEQFFGPGTRLTVL.